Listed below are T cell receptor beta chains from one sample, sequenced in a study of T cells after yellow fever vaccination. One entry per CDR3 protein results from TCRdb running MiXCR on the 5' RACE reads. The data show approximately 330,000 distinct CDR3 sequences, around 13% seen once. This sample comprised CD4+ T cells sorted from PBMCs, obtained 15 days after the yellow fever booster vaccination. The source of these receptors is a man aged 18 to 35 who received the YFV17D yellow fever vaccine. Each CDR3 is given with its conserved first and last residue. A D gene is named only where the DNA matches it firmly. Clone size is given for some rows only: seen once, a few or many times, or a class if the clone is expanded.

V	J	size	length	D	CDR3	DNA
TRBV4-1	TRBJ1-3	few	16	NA	CASSQAFYSEQNTIYF	TGCGCCAGCAGCCAGGCCTTTTACAGTGAACAAAACACCATATATTTT
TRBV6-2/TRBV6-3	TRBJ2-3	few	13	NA	CASSQGRQDTQYF	TGTGCCAGCAGTCAAGGAAGACAAGATACGCAGTATTTT
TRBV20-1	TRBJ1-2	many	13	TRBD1	CSARRDRVYGYTF	TGCAGTGCTCGACGCGACAGGGTCTATGGCTACACCTTC
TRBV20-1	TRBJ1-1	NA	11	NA	CSASKSTGAFF	TGCAGTGCTAGCAAGTCGACAGGAGCTTTCTTT
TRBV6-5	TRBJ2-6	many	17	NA	CASSFTPQGSGANVLTF	TGTGCCAGCAGTTTCACCCCCCAGGGTTCTGGGGCCAACGTCCTGACTTTC
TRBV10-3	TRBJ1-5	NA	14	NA	CAISQGYGNQPQHF	TGTGCCATCAGTCAGGGGTACGGCAATCAGCCCCAGCATTTT
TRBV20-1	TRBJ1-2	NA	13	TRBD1	CSAPRGQGYGYTF	TGCAGTGCCCCCCGGGGACAGGGGTATGGCTACACCTTC
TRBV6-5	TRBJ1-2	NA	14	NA	CASSYSWTVEGYTF	TGTGCCAGCAGTTACTCGTGGACAGTCGAGGGCTACACCTTC
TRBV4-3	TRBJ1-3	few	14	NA	CASSQHRVGNTIYF	TGCGCCAGCAGCCAGCACAGGGTTGGAAACACCATATATTTT
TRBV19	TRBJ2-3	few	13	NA	CASTKGGGDTQYF	TGTGCCAGTACAAAAGGCGGAGGTGATACGCAGTATTTT
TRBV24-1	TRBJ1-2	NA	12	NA	CATSVGSDGYTF	TGTGCCACCAGTGTCGGGAGTGACGGCTACACCTTC
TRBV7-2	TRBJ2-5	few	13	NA	CASSLYGGETQYF	TGTGCCAGCAGCTTATATGGGGGGGAGACCCAGTACTTC